This TCR beta chain was identified during a study of shared clonotypes between healthy human individuals. General observations from the study: Estimated clonotype richness was generally higher in naive than memory subsets.

Libraries were prepared by immunoSEQ multiplex PCR; TCRdb keeps only in-frame clonotypes and omits some of them. Of 2,100,000 or so clones listed, approximately 94% are singletons. A word on this clone: Its antigen is unidentified.

The CDR3 consists of 20 residues. The chain joins TRBV1 to TRBJ2-7; whether TRBD2, the table's D call, matches the DNA was not checked. TRBV1 is described as a pseudogene. Material for sequencing was naive CD4+ T cells sorted from blood. Stated subset: CD45RA+ positively selected. The clonotype originates from a man aged 18 to 35 in good health. CDR3 protein: CTSSQDPASGAPFLSYEQYF. In DNA, the CDR3 is TGCACCAGCAGCCAAGATCCAGCTAGCGGGGCGCCTTTCCTCTCCTACGAGCAGTACTTC.